These 21 T cell receptor beta chains were sequenced from one sample in a study of T cells in Graves' hyperthyroidism and ophthalmopathy. Amplified regions were TCR beta CDR3 sequences from RNA transcripts. The TCR CDR3 first-round RT-PCR relied on the HTBI primer set. From the multiplex PCR reads, TCRdb called clonotypes with MiXCR, one entry per CDR3 protein. Among approximately 420,000 distinct CDR3 sequences listed, roughly an eighth were seen once. Sequenced sample: blood. The receptors come from a young woman with Graves' hyperthyroidism.

This clonotype was observed a few times. This rearrangement joins TRBV6-2 or TRBV6-3 to TRBJ1-2; D not resolved. The CDR3 has 12 residues. Trimming shortened V by 8 bases and J by 6 bases, and 13 bases separated the two germline ends. Looked up from germline, CDR1 is MNHEY and CDR2 is SVGEGT. CDR3 nucleotide sequence: TGTGCCAGCGGGTTCCGGCGGGATGGCTACACCTTC. Its protein is CASGFRRDGYTF.

This clonotype was counted ten times or more. V is TRBV7-2 and J is TRBJ2-3, with 9 bases matching TRBD1. Germline V gene data show CDR1 as SGHTA and CDR2 as FQGNSA. V was pared by 5 bases and J by 4 bases, with 7 bases of the junction left unmatched. This CDR3 has 15 amino acids. In DNA form, the CDR3 reads TGTGCCAGCAGCCCGACAGGGGGAGTTTCAGATACGCAGTATTTT. This translates into CASSPTGGVSDTQYF.

The rearrangement links TRBV5-1 to TRBJ2-2; D perhaps matches TRBD2 (6 bases). This CDR3 has 15 residues. Trimming pared 1 base from V and 3 bases from J, leaving 10 bases between. Germline CDR1 and CDR2: SGHRS and YFSETQ. The CDR3 DNA reads TGCGCCAGCAGCTTGTGGGGGAGGCACACCGGGGAGCTGTTTTTT. Amino acid sequence: CASSLWGRHTGELFF. Supplemented by reference TRBV5-1 and TRBJ2-2, the full variable domain reads KAGVTQTPRYLIKTRGQQVTLSCSPISGHRSVSWYQQTPGQGLQFLFEYFSETQRNKGNFPGRFSGRQFSNSRSEMNVSTLELGDSALYLCASSLWGRHTGELFFGEGSRLTVL.

V gene TRBV5-6 combines with J gene TRBJ1-3, with D perhaps TRBD1 (5 bases). Trimming pared 0 bases from V and 0 bases from J, leaving 13 bases between. The CDR3 loop spans 17 amino acids. CDR1 is SGHDT and CDR2 is YYEEEE in the germline V gene. The chain's CDR3 is CASSLGQGQFSGNTIYF. The CDR3, as DNA: TGTGCCAGCAGCTTGGGGCAGGGCCAATTCTCTGGAAACACCATATATTTT.

The chain couples TRBV4-2 to TRBJ1-5, with D hard to call. Germline CDR1 is LGHNA and CDR2 is YNFKEQ. V dropped 0 bases and J dropped 4 bases, with 10 bases sitting between them. The CDR3 is 15 residues long. CDR3 DNA sequence: TGTGCCAGCAGCCAAGATCATACGCTTAATCAGCCCCAGCATTTT. As protein: CASSQDHTLNQPQHF.

This clonotype was detected many times. V gene TRBV7-8 combines with J gene TRBJ1-1, with D hard to call. CDR1 is SGHVS, CDR2 FQNEAQ, per germline. V lost 5 bases and J lost 3, with 19 bases in between. The CDR3 is 16 amino acids. Here the CDR3 DNA reads TGTGCCAGCAGCCCACCCGGACTACTTACCGACACTGAAGCTTTCTTT. This gives the protein CASSPPGLLTDTEAFF.

For this clonotype: The germline gene is not matched at one end of the junction; a read error may be the cause. The chain joins TRBV6-4 to TRBJ1-5, with D perhaps TRBD1 (6 bases). This CDR3 is built from 15 residues. Germline CDR1 is MRHNA and CDR2 is SNTAGT. The CDR3 sequence is CASGGRGRSNQSQHF. CDR3 bases: TGTGCCAGCGGGGGGCGGGGGCGAAGCAATCAGTCCCAGCATTTT.

This clonotype occurred many times. The chain joins TRBV5-5 to TRBJ2-7; D possibly corresponds to TRBD1 (6 bases). The CDR3 runs to 14 residues. The germline V gene has CDR1 SGHKS and CDR2 YYEKEE (reference sequence). With 2 bases removed from V and 1 base from J, the gap between germline ends came to 10 bases. In DNA, the CDR3 is TGTGCCAGCAGCTTTTCGGGACATTCCTACGAGCAGTACTTC. Its protein product is CASSFSGHSYEQYF.

There are many counts of this clonotype. V usage is TRBV7-2 and J usage is TRBJ2-7; TRBD1 matches at 7 bases. Germline V CDR1 and CDR2: SGHTA, FQGNSA. The ends lost 5 bases at V and 2 bases at J; junction bases unmatched: 9. CDR3 length: 15 amino acids. In DNA form, the CDR3 reads TGTGCCAGCAGCCCAGAGGGACAGAGACCCTACGAGCAGTACTTC. Its protein is CASSPEGQRPYEQYF.

The sample holds one count of this clonotype. A much larger clone lies a single base off, so this may be a read error. The J gene is TRBJ1-2, the V gene TRBV4-3, with 8 positions matching TRBD1. CDR1 and CDR2 (germline): LGHNA, YSLEER. The length of the CDR3 is 15 residues. As DNA, the CDR3 is TGCGCCAGCAGCCAATCCCCCAACAGGGGGGGAGGCTACATCTTC. This translates into CASSQSPNRGGGYIF.

Details on this clonotype: This could be a read error, since a much larger clone is one nucleotide away. The CDR3 is CSSSSSGLSNQPQHF. CDR3 coding DNA: TGCTCCAGCAGCTCGTCCGGGCTGTCCAATCAGCCCCAGCATTTT. V usage is TRBV5-1 and J usage is TRBJ1-5, with unresolved D. Germline assignment: CDR1 SGHRS and CDR2 YFSETQ. The CDR3 runs 15 residues.

This clonotype was picked up many times. The chain recombines TRBV6-1 with TRBJ1-3; 9 bases match TRBD1. The V gene end was trimmed by 2 bases and the J gene end by 4 bases; junction bases not matched to a gene: 3. The V gene's germline CDR1 is MNHNS and CDR2 SASEGT. This CDR3 is 15 amino acids long. The CDR3 DNA sequence: TGTGCCAGCAGTGAACGGGACAGGGACGGAAACACCATATATTTT. Translation: CASSERDRDGNTIYF.

The V and J genes are TRBV20-1 and TRBJ1-5; D uncertain. The V gene lost 5 bases and the J gene lost 0 bases, with 11 bases spanning the gap. This CDR3 comprises 14 residues. CDR1 is DFQATT and CDR2 is SNEGSKA in the germline V gene (reference sequence). The CDR3 DNA sequence: TGCAGTGCTGCGGAGGGAGATAGCAATCAGCCCCAGCATTTT. Its protein product is CSAAEGDSNQPQHF.

The V and J genes are TRBV6-1 and TRBJ1-2; no firm D call. V lost 5 bases to trimming and J lost 8 bases, with 15 bases between them. This CDR3 has 13 amino acids. The germline gives CDR1 MNHNS, CDR2 SASEGT. The CDR3 region is CASSPGGYGGYTF. CDR3 in DNA: TGTGCCAGCAGTCCGGGAGGCTACGGGGGCTACACCTTC.

This clonotype was found many times. The chain couples TRBV29-1 to TRBJ2-5, with 8 bases that match TRBD1. The junction had 5 bases not matched to a gene; V was cut back by 4 bases and J by 4 bases. Per germline, CDR1 SQVTM and CDR2 ANQGSEA. The CDR3 runs to 13 residues. CDR3 in amino acids: CSVAKQGVETQYF. CDR3 in DNA: TGCAGCGTTGCCAAACAGGGGGTAGAGACCCAGTACTTC.

In its sample, this clonotype was seen many times. V gene TRBV7-8 combines with J gene TRBJ1-5, with 8 nucleotides matching TRBD1. The CDR3 spans 15 residues. Germline-derived CDR1 and CDR2 are SGHVS and FQNEAQ. The V gene end was trimmed by 5 bases and the J gene end by 5 bases; junction bases not matched to a gene: 8. The CDR3 DNA is TGTGCCAGCAGCAAAAGGACAGGGAGCGATCAGCCCCAGCATTTT. This gives the protein CASSKRTGSDQPQHF.

The CDR3 sequence: CASSQDPMGYEQYF. The CDR3 nucleotides are TGCGCCAGCAGCCAAGACCCCATGGGGTACGAGCAGTACTTC. This chain uses TRBV4-1 with TRBJ2-7; the D is unclear. The germline V gene encodes CDR1 MGHRA and CDR2 YSYEKL. Trimming took off 0 bases at V and 4 bases at J, with 10 bases between the two ends. The CDR3 contains 14 residues.

This clonotype occurred many times. The V call is TRBV20-1, the J call TRBJ2-5; either TRBD1 or TRBD2 may supply D (6 bases each). The CDR3 sequence is 12 residues long. The germline V and J ends were trimmed by 3 bases and 4 bases, with 9 bases remaining between them. Germline assignment: CDR1 DFQATT and CDR2 SNEGSKA (reference sequence). CDR3 DNA sequence: TGCAGTGCTAGCACGGGGGCAGAGACCCAGTACTTC. Its protein is CSASTGAETQYF.

The J gene is TRBJ1-5, the V gene TRBV30, with 7 bases fitting TRBD1. Germline values: CDR1 GTSNPN, CDR2 SVGIG (reference sequence). The junction had 7 bases not matched to a gene; V was cut back by 5 bases and J by 6 bases. The CDR3 sequence is 13 residues long. CDR3 nucleotide sequence: TGTGCCTGGGAAGAGGGGGCAGGTCAGCCCCAGCATTTT. It encodes CAWEEGAGQPQHF.

V gene TRBV19 combines with J gene TRBJ2-2; TRBD1 matches at 11 bases. This CDR3 contains 16 residues. V shed 3 bases, J shed 6 bases, and the junction held 6 bases outside the gene matches. Germline-derived CDR1 and CDR2 are LNHDA and SQIVND (reference sequence). Here the CDR3 DNA reads TGTGCCAGTAGTATGACTCCGGGACAGGGGGCCGGGGAGCTGTTTTTT. This translates into CASSMTPGQGAGELFF.

The chain has TRBV15 and TRBJ2-7; D is undetermined. The CDR3 totals 17 residues. Germline V lookup: CDR1 LNHNV, CDR2 YYDKDF (reference sequence). V lost 5 bases to trimming and J lost 4 bases, with 24 bases between them. In DNA form, the CDR3 reads TGTGCCACCAGCCGAAAGGGCCCGCGCTCCACTAAATACGAGCAGTACTTC. Amino acids: CATSRKGPRSTKYEQYF.